The rows below give T cell receptor beta chains drawn from one sample of a study of cytotoxic CD8 clonotypes in ibrutinib-treated CLL. Using immunoSEQ multiplex PCR, the repertoire was profiled, and TCRdb retains in-frame clones only, with some absent. The sample contains around 300,000 clones, about 80% of which appear only once. The input for sequencing was PBMCs, taken before ibrutinib treatment. These TCRs come from a human donor with chronic lymphocytic leukemia. Both conserved end residues are part of each CDR3. Each record gives: J gene, D gene, V gene, clone size, CDR3 DNA, CDR3 protein. A D gene is named only where the DNA matches it firmly. Rows give clone size only sometimes, using once, few, many, or a class for an expanded clone.

>TRBJ1-5|NA|TRBV7-3|few
TGTGCCAGCAGCCCCGAGGGCGGGGGCAATCAGCCCCAGCATTTT
CASSPEGGGNQPQHF
>TRBJ2-2|TRBD2|TRBV6-4|NA
TGTGCCAGCAGTTACAACATAGCGGGAGTGTTCGACACCGGGGAGCTGTTTTTT
CASSYNIAGVFDTGELFF
>TRBJ2-7|NA|TRBV5-1|NA
TGCGCCAGCAGCTTGAATGGGATAGGGTACGAGCAGTACTTC
CASSLNGIGYEQYF
>TRBJ1-1|NA|TRBV27|NA
TGTGCCAGCAGTCCCTTCGATCCCTCGGGACACCCCATTTCGGCTTTCTTT
CASSPFDPSGHPISAFF
>TRBJ2-1|NA|TRBV7-3|NA
TGTGCCAGCAGCTTAATACAAAACAATGAGCAGTTCTTC
CASSLIQNNEQFF
>TRBJ1-2|TRBD1|TRBV28|NA
TGTGCCAGCAGCTCACCGGGACAGTACTATGGCTACACCTTC
CASSSPGQYYGYTF
>TRBJ1-2|NA|TRBV7-2|NA
TGTGCCAGCTCCACAGGGCCGGGGACTAACTATGGCTACACCTTC
CASSTGPGTNYGYTF
>TRBJ2-1|NA|TRBV16|NA
TGTGCCAGCAGCCGCGGTGACGGTAGATACAATGAGCAGTTCTTC
CASSRGDGRYNEQFF
>TRBJ2-3|TRBD2|TRBV9|NA
TGTGCCAGCAGCCCGGGACTAGCGGGAGCTAGAGATACGCAGTATTTT
CASSPGLAGARDTQYF
>TRBJ2-7|NA|TRBV7-3|NA
TGTGCCAGCAGCTTAAGTCCTAGTGATCCCTACGAGCAGTACTTC
CASSLSPSDPYEQYF
>TRBJ1-2|TRBD1|TRBV5-4|NA
TGTGCCAGCAGCTTGGAGACAGGGGATGGCTACACCTTC
CASSLETGDGYTF
>TRBJ2-5|NA|TRBV6-5|few
TGTGCCAGCAGTTACCCGGGACAAGGACAAGAGACCCAGTACTTC
CASSYPGQGQETQYF
>TRBJ2-1|NA|TRBV27|NA
TGTGCCAGCAGTTTATACCAGCCCTACAATGAGCAGTTCTTC
CASSLYQPYNEQFF
>TRBJ1-2|TRBD1|TRBV5-5|NA
TGTGCCAGCAGCAGCGGGACCGGGACAGGGGATGGCTACACCTTC
CASSSGTGTGDGYTF
>TRBJ2-1|NA|TRBV7-6|NA
TGTGCCAGCAGCTTTTACGGACAGACGGGAAATGAGCAGTTCTTC
CASSFYGQTGNEQFF
>TRBJ1-1|NA|TRBV5-1|NA
TGCGCCAGCAGCTTGTTTAGGGAGGGCACTGAAGCTTTCTTT
CASSLFREGTEAFF
>TRBJ2-3|TRBD2|TRBV9|once
TGTGCCAGCAGCGTAAGGGGACTAGAAGTGGGTACGCAGTATTTT
CASSVRGLEVGTQYF
>TRBJ2-3|NA|TRBV18|NA
TGTGCCAGCTCACCCGAGCTGATAGATACGCAGTATTTT
CASSPELIDTQYF
>TRBJ2-3|NA|TRBV2|NA
TGTGCCAGCAGCCGCGCCCTCCTTAACACAGATACGCAGTATTTT
CASSRALLNTDTQYF
>TRBJ2-7|NA|TRBV27|few
TGTGCCAGCAGTTTCGGCTACGAGCAGTACTTC
CASSFGYEQYF
>TRBJ2-1|NA|TRBV4-1|once
TGCGCCAGCAGCCAACCGAACTACAATGAGCAGTTCTTC
CASSQPNYNEQFF
>TRBJ1-1|NA|TRBV7-9|few
TGTGCCAGCAGCCACCTCTTGGAGAGGAACACTGAAGCTTTCTTT
CASSHLLERNTEAFF
>TRBJ2-5|TRBD2|TRBV6-1|NA
TGTGCCAGCAGAGCTAGCGGGGGACAAGAGACCCAGTACTTC
CASRASGGQETQYF
>TRBJ1-1|TRBD1|TRBV30|NA
TGTGCCTGGAGGTCCGGGGACAGGGTAGGGCGGGCTTTCTTT
CAWRSGDRVGRAFF
>TRBJ2-2|TRBD2|TRBV5-1|NA
TGCGCCAGCAGCCTCGGACTAGCGAACACCGGGGAGCTGTTTTTT
CASSLGLANTGELFF
>TRBJ1-3|NA|TRBV7-2|NA
TGTGCCAGCAGCGACAGCGGAAACACCATATATTTT
CASSDSGNTIYF